Shown below are 12 T cell receptor beta chains from a single sample sequenced in a study of shared clonotypes between healthy human individuals. Generated by immunoSEQ multiplex PCR, the TCRdb table keeps only in-frame clones and is missing some. The table lists about 380,000 clones, just over 95% of them singletons, with 0.32% in the top ten. The sample consisted of memory CD8+ T cells sorted from blood. As for subset: CD45RO+ cells pooled with CCR7-negative TemRA cells. These receptors came from a man in his thirties or forties in good health.

The CDR3 region has the DNA TGTGCCAGTAGTATTAGGTGGGAGGTTCGAGATACGCAGTATTTT. It yields the protein CASSIRWEVRDTQYF. The chain combines TRBV19 with TRBJ2-3; TRBD2 might be the D (6 bases). The CDR3 covers 15 residues. Germline assignment: CDR1 LNHDA and CDR2 SQIVND (reference sequence). V was cut by 3 bases and J by 5 bases, with 15 bases left in between.

This chain uses TRBV9 with TRBJ2-5; D ambiguous. V lost 1 base to trimming and J lost 1 base, with 5 bases between them. CDR1 SGDLS and CDR2 YYNGEE come from the germline V gene. The CDR3 loop spans 13 amino acids. The CDR3 protein is CASSVRGQETQYF. The CDR3 coding sequence is TGTGCCAGCAGCGTAAGAGGCCAAGAGACCCAGTACTTC.

This chain joins TRBV10-2 and TRBJ2-3, with TRBD2 identical over 12 bases. In germline, CDR1 is WSHSY, CDR2 SAAADI. This CDR3 is built from 16 residues. V shed 4 bases and J 6 bases; nucleotides not matched to a gene: 8. The CDR3 reads CASSVRLAGGEDTQYF. The CDR3 region has the DNA TGCGCCAGCAGTGTACGTCTAGCGGGAGGGGAGGATACGCAGTATTTT.

The V call is TRBV13, the J call TRBJ1-2; 7 bases align to TRBD1. CDR1 is PRHDT and CDR2 is FYEKMQ in the germline V gene (reference sequence). With 1 base clipped from V and 5 bases from J, the junction kept 7 bases outside the gene matches. This CDR3 is built from 15 residues. CDR3 coding DNA: TGTGCCAGCAGCTTAGAGGTCAGGGGGGAGTATGGCTACACCTTC. It is translated as CASSLEVRGEYGYTF.

J is TRBJ2-2 and V is TRBV27; weak D call: TRBD1 (6 bases). V was pared by 6 bases and J by 4 bases, with 21 bases between. CDR1 and CDR2 (germline): MNHEY, SMNVEV (reference sequence). This CDR3 region has 17 residues. The CDR3 sequence: CASSLRAGPGATGELFF. The DNA of the CDR3 is TGTGCCAGCAGCTTAAGGGCGGGCCCAGGGGCCACCGGGGAGCTGTTTTTT.

The V call is TRBV1, the J call TRBJ1-2; TRBD1, the D gene given by the table, was not confirmed from the DNA. TRBV1 is a documented pseudogene. CDR3 size: 16 residues. The CDR3 nucleotides are TGCACCATGGGGCCCGGGACAGGGGACCCCAACTATGGCTACACCTTC. Translated: CTMGPGTGDPNYGYTF.

In the case of this clone: Within the sample, other DNA sequences also encode this same CDR3. The V call is TRBV5-1, the J call TRBJ2-7; 11 bases fit TRBD2. The germline CDR1 and CDR2 sequences are SGHRS and YFSETQ. V gave up 5 bases and J gave up 3 bases; unmatched junction bases: 1. CDR3 length equals 13 residues. CDR3 in DNA: TGCGCCAGCAGGCTAGCGGGGGGCTACGAGCAGTACTTC. Its protein is CASRLAGGYEQYF.

About this clone itself: The junction departs from germline at one end; a sequencing error may be responsible. The chain couples TRBV28 to TRBJ2-7; weak D call: TRBD2 (5 bases). The CDR3 runs 14 residues. The V gene's germline CDR1 is MDHEN and CDR2 SYDVKM. The DNA of the CDR3 is TGTGCCAGCAGTTCCCTCTGGACTTCAATCCACTCGACCTTC. Residues: CASSSLWTSIHSTF. Variable domain in full (rest from reference TRBV28 and TRBJ2-7): DVKVTQSSRYLVKRTGEKVFLECVQDMDHENMFWYRQDPGLGLRLIYFSYDVKMKEKGDIPEGYSVSREKKERFSLILESASTNQTSMYLCASSSLWTSIHSTFGPGTRLTVT.

The gene calls are TRBV5-4 and TRBJ2-1; 11 nucleotides agree with TRBD2. After removal of 3 bases from V and 6 bases from J, the junction contained 5 bases not matched to a gene. The CDR3 consists of 15 residues. The germline V gene encodes CDR1 SGHNT and CDR2 YYREEE (reference sequence). The CDR3: CASSYIAGGPNEQFF. CDR3 sequence (DNA): TGTGCCAGCAGCTATATAGCGGGAGGGCCCAATGAGCAGTTCTTC.

The V gene is TRBV9, the J gene TRBJ2-3; 10 positions match TRBD1. The V segment lost 4 bases and the J segment 3 bases; nucleotides outside the gene matches: 8. This CDR3 region has 16 residues. CDR1 SGDLS and CDR2 YYNGEE come from the germline V gene. In DNA form, the CDR3 reads TGTGCCAGCAGCCCTCGACAGGGGGCAAGGACAGATACGCAGTATTTT. It is translated as CASSPRQGARTDTQYF. The entire variable domain, with the rest obtained from reference TRBV9 and TRBJ2-3, is as follows: DSGVTQTPKHLITATGQRVTLRCSPRSGDLSVYWYQQSLDQGLQFLIQYYNGEERAKGNILERFSAQQFPDLHSELNLSSLELGDSALYFCASSPRQGARTDTQYFGPGTRLTVL.

This rearrangement joins TRBV7-8 to TRBJ2-7, with D possibly TRBD1 on 5 matching bases. Trimming took 6 bases from V and 1 from J, leaving 13 bases between them. The CDR3 sequence is 14 residues long. The germline V gene encodes CDR1 SGHVS and CDR2 FQNEAQ. The CDR3 DNA reads as TGTGCCAGCAGTTTCTATCAGGGTTCCTACGAGCAGTACTTC. This sequence encodes CASSFYQGSYEQYF. Together with reference TRBV7-8 and TRBJ2-7, the CDR3 gives the full variable domain: GAGVSQSPRYKVAKRGQDVALRCDPISGHVSLFWYQQALGQGPEFLTYFQNEAQLDKSGLPSDRFFAERPEGSVSTLKIQRTQQEDSAVYLCASSFYQGSYEQYFGPGTRLTVT.

The chain joins TRBV19 to TRBJ2-3; 7 bases line up with TRBD1. The junction had 4 bases not matched to a gene; V was cut back by 5 bases and J by 2 bases. Germline CDR1 reads LNHDA; CDR2 reads SQIVND (reference sequence). This CDR3 has 14 amino acids. For the CDR3, the DNA is TGTGCCAGTAGTGCCGACAGGGACACAGATACGCAGTATTTT. Translated, it gives CASSADRDTDTQYF. Variable domain in full (rest from reference TRBV19 and TRBJ2-3): DGGITQSPKYLFRKEGQNVTLSCEQNLNHDAMYWYRQDPGQGLRLIYYSQIVNDFQKGDIAEGYSVSREKKESFPLTVTSAQKNPTAFYLCASSADRDTDTQYFGPGTRLTVL.